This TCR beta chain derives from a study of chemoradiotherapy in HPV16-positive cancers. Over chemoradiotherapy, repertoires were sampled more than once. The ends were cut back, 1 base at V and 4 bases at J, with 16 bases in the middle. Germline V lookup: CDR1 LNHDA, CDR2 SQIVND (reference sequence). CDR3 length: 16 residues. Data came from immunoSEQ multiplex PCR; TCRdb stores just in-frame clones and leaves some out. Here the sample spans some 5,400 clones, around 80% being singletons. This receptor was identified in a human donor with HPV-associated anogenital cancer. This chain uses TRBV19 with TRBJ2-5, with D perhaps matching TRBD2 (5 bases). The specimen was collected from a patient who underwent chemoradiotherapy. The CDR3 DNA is TGTGCCAGTAGTATAGGTGTCGGGGTGTCAGGAGAGACCCAGTACTTC. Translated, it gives CASSIGVGVSGETQYF.